The 17 T cell receptor beta chains in this list originate from one sample, sequenced in a study of blood T cell repertoires in COVID-19. Repertoires were generated with immunoSEQ multiplex PCR, while TCRdb's copy carries only in-frame clones and drops some. The sample lists over 100,000 clones; about nine tenths were seen once. Input material: peripheral blood. The receptors were gathered from a man aged 35 to 55 with acute or convalescent COVID-19.

V and J are TRBV27 and TRBJ1-6; 9 nucleotides align to TRBD1. Trimming at V came to 3 bases and at J to 10 bases, leaving 4 bases not matched to a gene. The CDR3 is made up of 14 amino acids. CDR1 is MNHEY and CDR2 is SMNVEV in the germline V gene (reference sequence). The CDR3 nucleotides read TGTGCCAGCAGTTTGGGACAGGGAAACTCACCCCTCCACTTT. This translates into CASSLGQGNSPLHF.

This clone was recorded only once. The gene calls are TRBV25-1 and TRBJ1-2; a possible D gene is TRBD1 (5 bases). The CDR3 sequence is 16 residues long. With 1 base removed from V and 2 bases from J, the gap between germline ends came to 14 bases. Germline V gene sequence: CDR1 MGHDK, CDR2 SYGVNS. The CDR3 spells CASSEWGGGANYGYTF. The CDR3 DNA sequence: TGTGCCAGCAGTGAATGGGGCGGAGGGGCAAACTATGGCTACACCTTC.

This chain joins TRBV18 and TRBJ1-1; D might be TRBD1 (5 bases). Germline assignment: CDR1 KGHSH and CDR2 LQKENI. V lost 5 bases and J 0 bases, leaving 7 bases between the germline ends. This CDR3 has 13 amino acids. CDR3 residues: CASSSRVNTEAFF. The CDR3 nucleotides read TGTGCCAGCTCATCCAGGGTGAACACTGAAGCTTTCTTT.

V gene TRBV7-6 combines with J gene TRBJ2-5, with 11 positions matching TRBD2. The germline V gene encodes CDR1 SGHVS and CDR2 FNYEAQ. V shed 3 bases and J 2 bases; nucleotides not matched to a gene: 2. The CDR3 contains 15 residues. The CDR3 region is CASSFLAGGQETQYF. In nucleotides, the CDR3 is TGTGCCAGCAGCTTCCTAGCGGGGGGTCAAGAGACCCAGTACTTC. Based on the CDR3 plus reference TRBV7-6 and TRBJ2-5, the full variable domain is GAGVSQSPRYKVTKRGQDVALRCDPISGHVSLYWYRQALGQGPEFLTYFNYEAQQDKSGLPNDRFSAERPEGSISTLTIQRTEQRDSAMYRCASSFLAGGQETQYFGPGTRLLVL.

This clone was picked up a small number of times. One end of the junction is discordant with germline, which a read error may explain. The chain is built from TRBV6-4 and TRBJ1-1, with D unresolved. Germline V CDR1 and CDR2: MRHNA, SNTAGT. This CDR3 spans 14 amino acids. The CDR3: CASRDSDSNTEAFF. CDR3 coding DNA: TGTGCCAGCAGGGACTCAGATAGCAACACTGAAGCTTTCTTT.

This clone was picked up one time. The V gene is TRBV7-6, the J gene TRBJ1-2; D call uncertain. Trimming removed 1 base at V and 6 bases at J, with 12 bases between. Germline loops: CDR1 SGHVS, CDR2 FNYEAQ. The CDR3 is made up of 14 amino acids. The CDR3 spells CASSLVRSGHGYTF. CDR3 nucleotides: TGTGCCAGCAGCTTAGTACGGTCAGGCCATGGCTACACCTTC.

The chain joins TRBV6-4 to TRBJ2-1; a possible D gene is TRBD2 (5 bases). Germline values: CDR1 MRHNA, CDR2 SNTAGT. The V end lost 4 bases, the J end lost 6 bases, and 16 bases lay between the germline ends. The length of the CDR3 is 15 residues. The CDR3 here is CASSVELVSRNEQFF. The CDR3 nucleotides are TGTGCCAGCAGTGTTGAACTAGTGAGTCGCAATGAGCAGTTCTTC.

This clone was observed a single time. The J gene is TRBJ1-1, the V gene TRBV5-8, with D possibly matching TRBD1 (5 bases). The CDR3 spans 13 residues. Germline-derived CDR1 and CDR2 are SGHTS and YDEGEE. With 7 bases removed from V and 8 bases from J, the gap between germline ends came to 18 bases. CDR3: CASLGRVAGEAFF. The CDR3 nucleotides read TGTGCCAGCCTCGGCAGGGTCGCCGGGGAAGCTTTCTTT. The whole variable domain, filled in from reference TRBV5-8 and TRBJ1-1, reads EAGVTQSPTHLIKTRGQQATLRCSPISGHTSVYWYQQALGLGLQFLLWYDEGEERNRGNFPPRFSGRQFPNYSSELNVNALELEDSALYLCASLGRVAGEAFFGQGTRLTVV.

A few counts support this clone. The chain is built from TRBV19 and TRBJ1-2, with no clear D. Germline V gene sequence: CDR1 LNHDA, CDR2 SQIVND (reference sequence). V lost 5 bases to trimming and J lost 4 bases, with 8 bases between them. This CDR3 comprises 12 residues. The CDR3 nucleotides are TGTGCCAGTAGTTCCAACAGCTATGGCTACACCTTC. Its protein product is CASSSNSYGYTF.

This chain connects TRBV10-3 to TRBJ2-5, with D unclear. CDR1 and CDR2 (germline): ENHRY, SYGVKD. This CDR3 comprises 13 residues. V lost 3 bases and J 5 bases, leaving 10 bases between the germline ends. The CDR3 DNA is TGTGCCATCAGTGAATTGGCCGATGAGACCCAGTACTTC. Translation gives CAISELADETQYF.

This chain links TRBV7-6 with TRBJ2-7, with 7 bases aligning to TRBD2. The ends lost 5 bases at V and 3 bases at J; junction bases unmatched: 10. The germline CDR1 and CDR2 sequences are SGHVS and FNYEAQ. This CDR3 region has 15 residues. The CDR3 reads CASSPEGTTVYEQYF. CDR3 sequence (DNA): TGTGCCAGCAGCCCCGAAGGGACTACAGTCTACGAGCAGTACTTC.

The chain links TRBV6-1 to TRBJ2-7, with a weak D call TRBD2 (6 bases). The CDR3 sequence is 15 residues long. Trimming cost V 1 base and J 0 bases, with 10 bases left between them. CDR1 and CDR2 (germline): MNHNS, SASEGT. CDR3 sequence: CASSEGPGSSYEQYF. CDR3 sequence (DNA): TGTGCCAGCAGTGAAGGCCCCGGGAGCTCCTACGAGCAGTACTTC.

V is TRBV2 and J is TRBJ2-1; D unresolved. The CDR3 extends over 10 amino acids. Trimming stripped 5 bases from V and 9 bases from J, with 5 bases between. CDR1 and CDR2 (germline): SNHLY, FYNNEI. CDR3 loop: CASSKSEQFF. CDR3 bases: TGTGCCAGCAGTAAGAGTGAGCAGTTCTTC.

The CDR3 nucleotides are TGTGCCAGCAGCTTTAGCCGGGACAGGGGATCCGGGGAGCTGTTTTTT. Translation gives CASSFSRDRGSGELFF. V and J are TRBV7-2 and TRBJ2-2, with TRBD1 identical over 10 bases. Per germline, CDR1 SGHTA and CDR2 FQGNSA. CDR3 length equals 16 residues. The V gene end was trimmed by 3 bases and the J gene end by 6 bases; junction bases not matched to a gene: 7.

The chain links TRBV5-1 to TRBJ1-1, with a weak D call TRBD1 (6 bases). CDR1 is SGHRS, CDR2 YFSETQ, per germline. Trimming removed 4 bases at V and 2 bases at J, with 12 bases between. The CDR3 is made up of 14 amino acids. The CDR3: CASSRNRDNTEAFF. CDR3 nucleotides: TGCGCCAGCAGCCGGAACAGGGATAACACTGAAGCTTTCTTT.

This clone showed up just once. The chain couples TRBV5-1 to TRBJ1-1; 9 positions agree with TRBD1. The CDR3 totals 14 residues. V dropped 4 bases and J dropped 5; count of bases not matched to a gene: 6. CDR1 and CDR2 (germline): SGHRS, YFSETQ. The CDR3 DNA reads TGCGCCAGCAGCCCGGACAGGGGTCGGACTGAAGCTTTCTTT. As protein: CASSPDRGRTEAFF.

This sequence joins TRBV30 and TRBJ1-2; no clear D. Between the trimmed V and J ends, which lost 1 base and 2 bases, there was a span of 11 bases. The CDR3 sequence is 14 residues long. In germline, CDR1 is GTSNPN, CDR2 SVGIG (reference sequence). The CDR3 DNA reads TGTGCCTGGAGTGAGGGAGTGCTAAACTATGGCTACACCTTC. Its protein product is CAWSEGVLNYGYTF.